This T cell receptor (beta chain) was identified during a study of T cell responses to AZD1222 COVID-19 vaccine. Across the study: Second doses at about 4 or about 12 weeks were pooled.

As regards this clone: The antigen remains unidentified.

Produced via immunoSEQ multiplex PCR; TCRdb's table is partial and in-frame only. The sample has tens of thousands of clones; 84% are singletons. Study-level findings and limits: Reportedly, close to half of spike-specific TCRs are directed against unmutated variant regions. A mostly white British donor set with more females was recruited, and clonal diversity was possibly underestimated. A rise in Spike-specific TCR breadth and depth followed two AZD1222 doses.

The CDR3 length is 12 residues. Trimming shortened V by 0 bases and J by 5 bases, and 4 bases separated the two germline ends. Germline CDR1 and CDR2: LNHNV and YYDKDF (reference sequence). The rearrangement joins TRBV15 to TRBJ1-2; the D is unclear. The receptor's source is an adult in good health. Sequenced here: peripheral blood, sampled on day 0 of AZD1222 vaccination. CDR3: CATSRDTYGYTF. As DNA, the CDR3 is TGTGCCACCAGCAGAGACACATATGGCTACACCTTC.